What follows are 19 T cell receptor beta chains derived from one specimen sequenced in a study of T cell responses to AZD1222 COVID-19 vaccine. Generated by immunoSEQ multiplex PCR, the TCRdb table keeps only in-frame clones and is missing some. The sample lists 130,000 to 150,000 clones; 90% were seen once. The sequencing here drew on peripheral blood, taken on day 0 of AZD1222 vaccination. The receptors were sampled from an adult in good health.

This clone was seen only once. The V and J genes are TRBV29-1 and TRBJ1-1; D call uncertain. From germline, CDR1 is SQVTM and CDR2 ANQGSEA. Trimming cost V 4 bases and J 8 bases, with 2 bases left between them. The CDR3 covers 8 residues. CDR3 region: CSVGEAFF. The CDR3 DNA sequence: TGCAGCGTTGGAGAAGCTTTCTTT.

V is TRBV19 and J is TRBJ2-7; D remains ambiguous. Looked up from germline, CDR1 is LNHDA and CDR2 is SQIVND (reference sequence). V was pared by 6 bases and J by 0 bases, with 9 bases between. CDR3 size: 13 residues. CDR3 region: CASSLTSSYEQYF. CDR3 in DNA: TGTGCCAGTAGCCTTACGAGCTCCTACGAGCAGTACTTC.

This chain connects TRBV27 to TRBJ2-7; D is uncertain. This CDR3 spans 18 amino acids. V gave up 0 bases and J gave up 0 bases, with 18 bases separating them. CDR1 and CDR2 from the germline V gene are MNHEY and SMNVEV (reference sequence). CDR3 nucleotides: TGTGCCAGCAGTTTATCTTCTCCCTACGGGCGGTTCTCCTACGAGCAGTACTTC. Its protein product is CASSLSSPYGRFSYEQYF.

This sequence joins TRBV19 and TRBJ1-4; D uncertain. This CDR3 spans 14 amino acids. Germline V lookup: CDR1 LNHDA, CDR2 SQIVND (reference sequence). The germline V and J ends were trimmed by 3 bases and 7 bases, with 12 bases remaining between them. CDR3 DNA: TGTGCCAGTAGTATCCTGGGTAGAAGTGAAAAACTGTTTTTT. Translating gives CASSILGRSEKLFF.

This clone was seen once. The V and J genes are TRBV29-1 and TRBJ1-1, with D perhaps TRBD1 (5 bases). CDR1 is SQVTM, CDR2 ANQGSEA, per germline. The CDR3 length is 11 residues. The CDR3 region has the DNA TGCAGTGGAGGGGTGAACACTGAAGCTTTCTTT. This gives the protein CSGGVNTEAFF.

The chain joins TRBV12-5 to TRBJ1-1; D not certain. This CDR3 contains 11 residues. The germline CDR1 and CDR2 sequences are LGHNT and FRNRAP. Trimming stripped 4 bases from V and 3 bases from J, with 3 bases between. CDR3 nucleotide sequence: TGTGCTAGTGGTTGGGACACTGAAGCTTTCTTT. Translating it yields CASGWDTEAFF.

In this sample, this clone turned up once. This sequence joins TRBV28 and TRBJ1-3; D gene uncertain. The CDR3 covers 13 residues. V lost 6 bases, J lost 4 bases, and 10 bases lay in between. Germline V gene data show CDR1 as MDHEN and CDR2 as SYDVKM. The CDR3 is CASSLVRGNTIYF. The CDR3 DNA reads TGTGCCAGCAGCCTCGTAAGGGGAAACACCATATATTTT.

This chain links TRBV27 with TRBJ1-4, with TRBD1 matching 9 bases. There are 17 residues in the CDR3. Germline V gives CDR1 MNHEY, CDR2 SMNVEV (reference sequence). The V segment lost 5 bases and the J segment 0 bases; nucleotides outside the gene matches: 7. CDR3 in DNA: TGTGCCAGCAGTCCCCCGGGACAGGGCGCAACTAATGAAAAACTGTTTTTT. Residues: CASSPPGQGATNEKLFF.

This chain connects TRBV9 to TRBJ1-1; D might be TRBD1 (5 bases). V shed 3 bases and J shed 1 base, with 19 bases lying between them. CDR1 SGDLS and CDR2 YYNGEE come from the germline V gene. The length of the CDR3 is 17 residues. Here the CDR3 reads CASSEATTGRENTEAFF. Here the CDR3 DNA reads TGTGCCAGCAGCGAAGCAACCACAGGAAGGGAGAACACTGAAGCTTTCTTT. Full variable domain (missing parts from reference TRBV9 and TRBJ1-1): DSGVTQTPKHLITATGQRVTLRCSPRSGDLSVYWYQQSLDQGLQFLIQYYNGEERAKGNILERFSAQQFPDLHSELNLSSLELGDSALYFCASSEATTGRENTEAFFGQGTRLTVV.

The chain is built from TRBV30 and TRBJ1-2; 7 nucleotides match TRBD1. The V gene end was trimmed by 5 bases and the J gene end by 8 bases; junction bases not matched to a gene: 5. Germline lookup yields CDR1 GTSNPN and CDR2 SVGIG (reference sequence). The CDR3 length is 11 residues. The DNA of the CDR3 is TGTGCCTGGGCCGACAGGGACGGCTACACCTTC. Its translation: CAWADRDGYTF.

This chain uses TRBV5-5 with TRBJ1-2; no definite D call. CDR3 size: 16 residues. Germline V CDR1 and CDR2: SGHKS, YYEKEE (reference sequence). The V end lost 0 bases, the J end lost 7 bases, and 19 bases lay between the germline ends. In nucleotides, the CDR3 is TGTGCCAGCAGCTTGGGGAATGGACCCCTCTCGGTTGGCTACACCTTC. It codes for CASSLGNGPLSVGYTF.

The chain recombines TRBV9 with TRBJ1-2; possible D gene TRBD1, 5 bases. There are 15 residues in the CDR3. Germline assignment: CDR1 SGDLS and CDR2 YYNGEE. With 3 bases removed from V and 3 bases from J, the gap between germline ends came to 15 bases. CDR3 DNA: TGTGCCAGCAGCGCCACGGGGGGTGGTGACTATGGCTACACCTTC. Protein: CASSATGGGDYGYTF.

V gene TRBV6-6 combines with J gene TRBJ1-5, with D hard to call. Germline assignment: CDR1 MNHNY and CDR2 SVGAGI (reference sequence). V lost 4 bases, J lost 7 bases, and 14 bases lay in between. The CDR3 is 14 residues long. The chain's CDR3 is CASSFGSTGQPQHF. CDR3 DNA sequence: TGTGCCAGCAGTTTTGGGTCGACGGGGCAGCCCCAGCATTTT.

The chain is built from TRBV13 and TRBJ2-7; weak D call: TRBD2 (6 bases). Germline-derived CDR1 and CDR2 are PRHDT and FYEKMQ (reference sequence). Between the trimmed V and J ends, which lost 3 bases and 7 bases, there was a span of 16 bases. The CDR3 loop spans 14 amino acids. The CDR3 reads CASSLGLGREEQYF. DNA for the CDR3: TGTGCCAGCAGCTTGGGACTGGGGAGAGAAGAGCAGTACTTC.

This clone occurred a few times. The chain joins TRBV7-9 to TRBJ1-3; D is ambiguous. Per germline, CDR1 SEHNR and CDR2 FQNEAQ (reference sequence). This CDR3 has 13 amino acids. Trimming stripped 5 bases from V and 4 bases from J, with 9 bases between. The CDR3 is CASSIRRGNTIYF. The DNA for the CDR3 is TGTGCCAGCAGCATCCGGCGGGGAAACACCATATATTTT.

This clone has only one observation. The V gene is TRBV11-3, the J gene TRBJ2-7; 10 positions agree with TRBD2. After removal of 6 bases from V and 6 bases from J, the junction contained 11 bases not matched to a gene. CDR1 and CDR2 (germline): SGHNT, YENEEA. This CDR3 has 15 residues. This chain's CDR3 is CASSSESGRVFEQYF. The CDR3 DNA reads TGTGCCAGCAGTTCAGAGAGCGGGAGGGTCTTCGAGCAGTACTTC.

The chain uses TRBV10-3 and TRBJ2-7; 12 bases fit TRBD1. CDR1 ENHRY and CDR2 SYGVKD come from the germline V gene. The CDR3 has 14 residues. V was clipped by 7 bases and J by 5 bases; unmatched bases: 6. The CDR3 DNA is TGTGCCATCAACCCCGGGACAGGGGGCGACGAGCAGTACTTC. Protein product: CAINPGTGGDEQYF.

V gene TRBV7-2 combines with J gene TRBJ1-5; perhaps TRBD1 as D (5 bases). The length of the CDR3 is 14 residues. V dropped 6 bases and J dropped 0 bases, with 9 bases sitting between them. CDR1 and CDR2 from the germline V gene are SGHTA and FQGNSA. CDR3 amino acids: CASRSDTSNQPQHF. The DNA for the CDR3 is TGTGCCAGCAGATCGGACACTAGCAATCAGCCCCAGCATTTT.

The chain is built from TRBV9 and TRBJ2-1, with D possibly being TRBD2 (6 bases). Germline V gene data show CDR1 as SGDLS and CDR2 as YYNGEE. Trimming stripped 2 bases from V and 6 bases from J, with 21 bases between. The CDR3 extends over 17 amino acids. For the CDR3, the DNA is TGTGCCAGCAGCGTTGGGGCTAGCGTAAATCGGGGCAATGAGCAGTTCTTC. Protein product: CASSVGASVNRGNEQFF.